This T cell receptor (beta chain) was retrieved from a study of OX40 agonist ivuxolimab in advanced cancers. V shed 6 bases and J shed 5 bases, with 11 bases lying between them. CDR3 size: 13 residues. The germline gives CDR1 MDHEN, CDR2 SYDVKM. Clones were sequenced by immunoSEQ multiplex PCR, and TCRdb holds only the in-frame ones, with some missing. The data contain 15,000 to 20,000 clones, about 70% of them singletons. The chain links TRBV28 to TRBJ2-1; no reliable D call. Sequencing used CD4+ or CD8+ T cells sorted from blood, obtained in a trial of the OX40 agonist ivuxolimab. This receptor was taken from an adult with an advanced solid tumor such as melanoma, head and neck, liver or kidney cancer. This CDR3 reads CASSRYLDNEQFF. Here the CDR3 DNA reads TGTGCCAGCAGCCGATACTTAGACAATGAGCAGTTCTTC.